Described below is a single T cell receptor (beta chain) sequence and its context. The same CDR3 is also encoded by other DNA sequences in this sample. From germline, CDR1 is SEHNR and CDR2 FQNEAQ (reference sequence). The V and J ends lost 1 base and 7 bases respectively, with 10 bases between them. The CDR3 spans 14 residues. Sequencing was performed with immunoSEQ multiplex PCR; in TCRdb, only in-frame clones are kept and a portion is missing. The sample comprises roughly 320,000 clones, around 86% of which are singletons, and 16% rests with the top ten. This sample is drawn from a study of shared clonotypes between healthy human individuals. Study details: Researchers assigned three CD4 naive, three CD4 memory, two CD8 naive and one CD8 memory plate to each donor.

CD8 memory combined CD45RO+ cells with CCR7-negative CD45RA+ TemRA cells. Sequencing used memory CD8+ T cells sorted from blood. Subset noted: CD45RO+ cells pooled with CCR7-negative TemRA cells. The rearrangement uses TRBV7-9 and TRBJ1-4; D ambiguous. The TCR comes from a young man in good health. The CDR3 spells CASSLVDGSEKLFF. For the CDR3, the DNA is TGTGCCAGCAGCTTAGTAGACGGGAGTGAAAAACTGTTTTTT.